Given below is one T cell receptor beta chain in context. Its antigen is unknown. Time point reported: persistent/refractory GD, antithyroid drugs over 5 years with positive TRAb. PBMC RNA was the source of the TCR library. It was American Thyroid Association guidelines that determined Graves' disease diagnosis. Patients of an endocrinology department in Xi'an, China, were included. V lost 1 base and J lost 5, with 12 bases in between. This CDR3 is built from 15 residues. Germline assignment: CDR1 SGHRS and CDR2 YFSETQ. The sample originates from a study of regulatory T cells in long-lasting Graves disease. Relying on iRepertoire HTBI primers and Arm-PCR of CDR3 regions, the team built TCR beta libraries. MiXCR, run by TCRdb on the multiplex PCR reads, gives a single entry per CDR3 protein. The repertoire holds nearly 350,000 distinct CDR3 sequences, with about 20% as singletons. Whole-study results and caveats: Persistent cases favored TRBV28, TRBJ1-2 and TRBJ2-5. Sharing of public clonotypes was greater in persistent patients (under 3,000) than in new patients (about 970).

The sample in question was peripheral blood mononuclear cells (PBMCs), obtained when the disease was refractory, from a patient treated with antithyroid drugs. The chain has TRBV5-1 and TRBJ2-2, with no clear D. The clonotype was recovered from a female donor with Graves disease. The CDR3 here is CASSLLGPGTGELFF. Written as DNA, the CDR3 is TGCGCCAGCAGCTTGTTGGGTCCCGGGACCGGGGAGCTGTTTTTT.